This entry concerns a single T cell receptor beta chain. The sample belongs to a study of shared clonotypes between healthy human individuals. V was pared by 0 bases and J by 4 bases, with 10 bases between. CDR1 and CDR2 from the germline V gene are MGHRA and YSYEKL. The CDR3 has 15 amino acids. Original analysis: Junction-only sequences produced by ImmunoSEQ had no quality scores, so filtering differed. The assay was immunoSEQ multiplex PCR, and TCRdb's table has in-frame clones only and misses some. V, J and clone size were drawn from that table, and D and trimming were deduced from the DNA. Of some 2.1 million clones in the sample, approximately 94% were seen once. Naive CD8 cells lacked CD45RO, underwent positive selection for CCR7 and left out terminally differentiated effector memory CD45RA+ cells.

The TCR sequence derives from a young man in good health. The chain joins TRBV4-1 to TRBJ2-1, with D possibly matching TRBD2 (5 bases). Sequences were obtained from naive CD8+ T cells sorted from blood. In DNA, the CDR3 is TGCGCCAGCAGCCAAGAGGAACTAGGATACAATGAGCAGTTCTTC. Translated, it gives CASSQEELGYNEQFF.